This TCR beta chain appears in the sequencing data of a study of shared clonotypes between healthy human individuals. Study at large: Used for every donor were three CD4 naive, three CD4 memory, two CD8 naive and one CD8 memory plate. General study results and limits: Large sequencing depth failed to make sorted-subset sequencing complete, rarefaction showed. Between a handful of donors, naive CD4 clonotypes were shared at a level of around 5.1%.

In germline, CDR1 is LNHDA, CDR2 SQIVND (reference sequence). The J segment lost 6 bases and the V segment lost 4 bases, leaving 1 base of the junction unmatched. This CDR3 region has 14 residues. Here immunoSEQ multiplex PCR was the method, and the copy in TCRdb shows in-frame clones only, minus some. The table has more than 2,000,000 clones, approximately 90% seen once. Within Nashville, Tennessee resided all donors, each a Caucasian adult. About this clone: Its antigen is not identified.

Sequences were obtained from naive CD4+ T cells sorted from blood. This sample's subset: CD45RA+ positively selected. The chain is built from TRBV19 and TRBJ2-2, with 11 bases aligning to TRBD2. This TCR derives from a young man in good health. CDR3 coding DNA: TGTGCCAGTAGTAATAGCGGGGGGGCCGGGGAGCTGTTTTTT. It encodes CASSNSGGAGELFF.